Listed below are T cell receptor beta chains from one sample, sequenced in a study of breast tumors, draining lymph nodes, adjacent tissues. A single record per CDR3 protein comes from TCRdb applying MiXCR to the multiplex PCR reads. Counted here are roughly 80,000 distinct CDR3 sequences, around 20% occurring once; the ten biggest clones make up 2% to 2.5%. Specimen: axillary lymph node tissue. The receptor source for this set is a female donor with breast cancer. Some clones in this sample may be carry-over from other donors' samples. CDR3s include the opening cysteine and the closing phenylalanine or tryptophan. D genes are given only for firm matches. Clone size is not always given. Where it is, it says once, few, many or a class for expanded clones.

clone size,J gene,V gene,D gene,CDR3 protein,CDR3 DNA
-,TRBJ2-4,TRBV5-5,-,CASSLPDLKNIQYF,TGTGCCAGCAGCTTGCCCGACCTTAAAAACATTCAGTACTTC
-,TRBJ1-5,TRBV27,-,CASSFLPVGQPQHF,TGTGCCAGCAGTTTTCTGCCTGTAGGTCAGCCCCAGCATTTT
many,TRBJ2-3,TRBV7-2,TRBD2,CASSPGLATDTQYF,TGTGCCAGCAGCCCGGGACTAGCCACAGATACGCAGTATTTT
many,TRBJ2-1,TRBV10-3,TRBD2,CAITGTTYNEQFF,TGTGCCATAACCGGGACTACCTACAATGAGCAGTTCTTC
many,TRBJ1-6,TRBV19,-,CASSISGNRSPLHF,TGTGCCAGTAGTATATCGGGGAATCGGTCACCCCTCCACTTT
many,TRBJ1-3,TRBV7-8,-,CASSLTLWGAGNTIYF,TGTGCCAGCAGCCTTACCCTTTGGGGGGCAGGAAACACCATATATTTT
many,TRBJ2-5,TRBV13,TRBD1,CASSSYTGGSETQYF,TGTGCCAGCAGCTCGTATACAGGGGGCTCGGAGACCCAGTACTTC
many,TRBJ2-7,TRBV28,-,CASRQGGSYEQYF,TGTGCCAGCAGGCAGGGGGGCTCCTACGAGCAGTACTTC
many,TRBJ1-2,TRBV29-1,-,CSVKPRGKAYGYTF,TGCAGCGTTAAGCCTCGGGGAAAGGCCTATGGCTACACCTTC
many,TRBJ2-3,TRBV5-1,TRBD1,CASSLWTGGLLSDTQYF,TGCGCCAGCAGCTTGTGGACAGGGGGTCTTCTTTCGGATACGCAGTATTTT
-,TRBJ2-7,TRBV12-3/TRBV12-4,TRBD2,CASSFRGGGRSSYEQYF,TGTGCCAGCAGTTTCCGGGGGGGAGGCCGGAGCTCCTACGAGCAGTACTTC
few,TRBJ1-6,TRBV28,TRBD1,CASKLRPGQGNSPLHF,TGTGCCAGCAAACTCAGACCGGGACAGGGTAATTCACCCCTCCACTTT
-,TRBJ2-3,TRBV11-3,TRBD1,CASSDRGRTDTQYF,TGTGCCAGCAGTGACAGGGGGCGCACAGATACGCAGTATTTT
many,TRBJ1-3,TRBV9,-,CASSGRKSSSGNTIYF,TGTGCCAGCAGCGGCCGTAAGTCGAGCTCTGGAAACACCATATATTTT
-,TRBJ1-1,TRBV20-1,TRBD1,CSAPSPVTGGTEAFF,TGCAGTGCTCCCTCCCCTGTCACAGGGGGCACTGAAGCTTTCTTT
-,TRBJ2-1,TRBV6-6,TRBD2,CASSPVAGGCFF,TGTGCCAGCAGCCCCGTAGCGGGTGGGTGCTTCTTC
many,TRBJ1-4,TRBV20-1,TRBD1,CSARKAGGGTNEKLFF,TGCAGTGCTAGAAAAGCAGGGGGGGGGACTAATGAAAAACTGTTTTTT
many,TRBJ1-2,TRBV10-3,TRBD1,CAISSTDRGNYGYTF,TGTGCCATCAGCTCGACCGACAGGGGAAACTATGGCTACACCTTC
once,TRBJ1-1,TRBV7-2,TRBD1,CASSLQGARTEAFF,TGTGCCAGCAGCTTACAGGGGGCACGGACTGAAGCTTTCTTT
many,TRBJ1-4,TRBV6-2/TRBV6-3,-,CASSAADNEKLFF,TGTGCCAGCAGTGCAGCAGATAATGAAAAACTGTTTTTT
many,TRBJ2-3,TRBV2,TRBD2,CASRSGRRVDTQYF,TGTGCCAGCAGAAGCGGGAGGCGGGTAGATACGCAGTATTTT
-,TRBJ1-1,TRBV15,-,CATSRRGDNTEAFF,TGTGCCACCAGCAGGAGAGGAGACAACACTGAAGCTTTCTTT
-,TRBJ1-4,TRBV5-5,TRBD1,CASSPPQGRSEELFF,TGTGCCAGCAGCCCTCCACAGGGGAGGAGTGAAGAACTGTTTTTT
few,TRBJ2-7,TRBV4-3,TRBD2,CASSQVGPSGRAGQLEYEQYF,TGCGCCAGCAGCCAAGTGGGCCCTAGCGGGAGGGCGGGACAGCTCGAATACGAGCAGTACTTC
many,TRBJ2-7,TRBV20-1,TRBD2,CSAPGTSGTLRRSYEQYF,TGCAGTGCTCCCGGGACTAGCGGGACCCTCCGGCGCTCCTACGAGCAGTACTTC
many,TRBJ2-7,TRBV20-1,-,CSARESAVVYEQYF,TGCAGTGCTAGAGAGAGTGCTGTAGTCTACGAGCAGTACTTC
many,TRBJ1-4,TRBV20-1,-,CSAYDGTNNEKLFF,TGCAGTGCTTATGACGGTACGAATAATGAAAAACTGTTTTTT
few,TRBJ2-4,TRBV6-1,TRBD2,CASSEGGRNIQYF,TGTGCCAGCAGTGAGGGAGGGAGGAACATTCAGTACTTC
many,TRBJ2-5,TRBV19,TRBD1,CASRPFGTGYQETQYF,TGTGCCAGTAGGCCTTTTGGGACAGGCTACCAAGAGACCCAGTACTTC
many,TRBJ2-7,TRBV11-3,-,CASSRNGGDYEQYF,TGTGCCAGCAGCCGAAATGGGGGTGATTACGAGCAGTACTTC
-,TRBJ2-5,TRBV28,TRBD2,CASSGAIGLAGIEIQYF,TGTGCCAGCAGTGGCGCGATAGGACTAGCGGGAATAGAGATCCAGTACTTC